Listed here are 24 T cell receptor beta chains from one sample, sequenced in a study of technical replicates of blood from a handful of donors. Generated by immunoSEQ multiplex PCR, the TCRdb table keeps only in-frame clones and is missing some. The sample has 67,000 or so clones, roughly 92% seen once. Sequenced input: T cells isolated from PBMCs. The source is a human donor in good health.

This clone was recorded once. This sequence joins TRBV27 and TRBJ1-1; the match to TRBD1 covers 7 bases. The germline CDR1 and CDR2 sequences are MNHEY and SMNVEV (reference sequence). Trimming cost V 5 bases and J 0 bases; bases outside gene matches: 6. This CDR3 contains 15 residues. CDR3 residues: CASSPQQGMNTEAFF. CDR3 nucleotide sequence: TGTGCCAGCAGTCCCCAACAGGGGATGAACACTGAAGCTTTCTTT.

This clone appeared a single time. This chain connects TRBV6-1 to TRBJ2-7; TRBD1 aligns across 8 bases. This CDR3 contains 13 residues. CDR1 MNHNS and CDR2 SASEGT come from the germline V gene. Losses at the gene ends were 11 bases for V and 3 bases for J; bases not matched to a gene: 9. The chain's CDR3 is CAGGRDRYYEQYF. DNA of the CDR3: TGTGCCGGCGGCCGGGACAGGTACTACGAGCAGTACTTC.

V usage is TRBV29-1 and J usage is TRBJ2-7; 8 positions agree with TRBD1. Germline V gene data show CDR1 as SQVTM and CDR2 as ANQGSEA. V shed 7 bases, J shed 2 bases, and the junction held 7 bases outside the gene matches. The CDR3 runs to 13 residues. The chain's CDR3 is CSAGTGTTYEQYF. The CDR3 nucleotides are TGCAGCGCTGGGACAGGAACGACCTACGAGCAGTACTTC.

The chain joins TRBV11-3 to TRBJ2-7; 10 positions agree with TRBD2. Germline V CDR1 and CDR2: SGHNT, YENEEA. The trim removed 5 bases at V and 6 bases at J, leaving 7 bases unmatched. The CDR3 length is 14 residues. The DNA of the CDR3 is TGTGCCAGCAGCAGATCCGGGACTAGCGTCGAGCAGTACTTC. Translation gives CASSRSGTSVEQYF.

This clone occurred once. The chain links TRBV6-1 to TRBJ2-7; 9 bases are a match to TRBD2. Germline CDR1 and CDR2: MNHNS and SASEGT. The CDR3 sequence is 15 residues long. The J segment lost 3 bases and the V segment lost 3 bases, leaving 6 bases of the junction unmatched. CDR3 protein: CASSEASGIYYEQYF. In DNA, the CDR3 is TGTGCCAGCAGTGAGGCTAGCGGGATCTACTACGAGCAGTACTTC.

The J gene is TRBJ1-2, the V gene TRBV4-2; the D is unclear. This CDR3 contains 14 residues. Germline lookup yields CDR1 LGHNA and CDR2 YNFKEQ. V lost 0 bases to trimming and J lost 0 bases, with 5 bases between them. The CDR3 coding sequence is TGTGCCAGCAGCCAAGAGGGAGCTAACTATGGCTACACCTTC. Protein product: CASSQEGANYGYTF.

The chain employs TRBV4-3 and TRBJ2-2; 10 bases align to TRBD1. This CDR3 contains 18 residues. The trim removed 0 bases at V and 5 bases at J, leaving 9 bases unmatched. CDR1 and CDR2 from the germline V gene are LGHNA and YSLEER. CDR3 loop: CASSQEWRGTGETGELFF. Here the CDR3 DNA reads TGCGCCAGCAGCCAAGAATGGCGAGGGACAGGGGAAACCGGGGAGCTGTTTTTT.

This clone is a singleton in its sample. The rearrangement links TRBV10-1 to TRBJ2-1, with 13 bases that match TRBD2. The CDR3 contains 16 residues. V shed 4 bases, J shed 7 bases, and the junction held 7 bases outside the gene matches. Germline-derived CDR1 and CDR2 are WNHNN and SYGVQD (reference sequence). The CDR3: CASSGPLAGGLNEQFF. As DNA, the CDR3 is TGCGCCAGCAGTGGCCCACTAGCGGGAGGGTTAAATGAGCAGTTCTTC.

The V call is TRBV6-1, the J call TRBJ1-5, with 8 bases fitting TRBD1. The CDR3 length is 15 residues. V shed 5 bases and J 1 base; nucleotides not matched to a gene: 4. From germline, CDR1 is MNHNS and CDR2 SASEGT. The CDR3 coding sequence is TGTGCCAGCAGTCCCTGGACAGGGAGCAATCAGCCCCAGCATTTT. The encoded protein is CASSPWTGSNQPQHF.

V and J are TRBV18 and TRBJ1-5, with D unclear. The CDR3 covers 14 residues. The V and J ends lost 2 bases and 0 bases respectively, with 5 bases between them. Germline V gives CDR1 KGHSH, CDR2 LQKENI. CDR3 nucleotides: TGTGCCAGCTCACCATTCGGTAGCAATCAGCCCCAGCATTTT. Its translation is CASSPFGSNQPQHF.

This chain connects TRBV28 to TRBJ2-3, with D perhaps TRBD2 (5 bases). This CDR3 region has 15 residues. V was clipped by 7 bases and J by 0 bases, with 14 bases between them. Germline lookup yields CDR1 MDHEN and CDR2 SYDVKM. Here the CDR3 DNA reads TGTGCCAGCACTGTTGGAGGACCTAGCACAGATACGCAGTATTTT. It specifies CASTVGGPSTDTQYF.

The V gene is TRBV6-5, the J gene TRBJ1-1, with 7 bases identical to TRBD1. The V segment lost 4 bases and the J segment 10 bases; nucleotides outside the gene matches: 6. The CDR3 spans 12 residues. Per germline, CDR1 MNHEY and CDR2 SVGAGI. The chain's CDR3 is CASSLRSGGAFF. The CDR3 nucleotides are TGTGCCAGCAGTTTGAGGTCAGGGGGAGCTTTCTTT.

V usage is TRBV28 and J usage is TRBJ1-1; a possible D gene is TRBD1 (6 bases). The CDR3 sequence is 14 residues long. Between the trimmed V and J ends, which lost 7 bases and 5 bases, there was a span of 17 bases. The germline gives CDR1 MDHEN, CDR2 SYDVKM. CDR3 DNA: TGTGCCAGCAATTTCGGGACACTGGGGACTGAAGCTTTCTTT. Translated, it gives CASNFGTLGTEAFF.

The J gene is TRBJ2-3, the V gene TRBV30, with 8 positions matching TRBD2. V trimming: 1 base; J trimming: 0 bases; junction bases outside the gene matches: 0. Germline V gene lookup returns CDR1 GTSNPN and CDR2 SVGIG (reference sequence). This CDR3 contains 14 residues. CDR3 DNA sequence: TGTGCCTGGAGTGCTAGCGGGAGCACAGATACGCAGTATTTT. Translation gives CAWSASGSTDTQYF.

The chain employs TRBV4-2 and TRBJ2-7; TRBD2 matches at 9 bases. The V gene end was trimmed by 4 bases and the J gene end by 7 bases; junction bases not matched to a gene: 2. Germline V CDR1 and CDR2: LGHNA, YNFKEQ. This CDR3 is 12 amino acids long. CDR3 in amino acids: CASSLSGSEQYF. The CDR3 DNA is TGTGCCAGCAGCCTTAGCGGGAGTGAGCAGTACTTC.

The chain carries TRBV4-3 and TRBJ2-5, with D perhaps matching TRBD1 (6 bases). V was clipped by 2 bases and J by 4 bases, with 11 bases between them. This CDR3 is built from 14 residues. The germline V gene has CDR1 LGHNA and CDR2 YSLEER. The CDR3 spells CASSQTGWPETQYF. The CDR3 nucleotides read TGCGCCAGCAGCCAAACAGGGTGGCCAGAGACCCAGTACTTC.

This rearrangement joins TRBV10-3 to TRBJ2-2; TRBD2 might be the D (6 bases). Trimming left V 10 bases short and J 6 bases short, with 21 bases between. This CDR3 is 15 amino acids long. The germline V gene encodes CDR1 ENHRY and CDR2 SYGVKD. CDR3 in DNA: TGTGCCACGAGCCTTGACGGGAGATATCCCGGGGAGCTGTTTTTT. As protein: CATSLDGRYPGELFF.

The chain employs TRBV19 and TRBJ1-1; possibly TRBD1 for D (6 bases). Germline loops: CDR1 LNHDA, CDR2 SQIVND (reference sequence). The CDR3 runs to 17 residues. Deletions cut 4 bases from V and 4 bases from J, with 22 bases between. The CDR3 nucleotides read TGTGCCAGTAGTACGGGTACAGGGTATTTATTGGGCACTGAAGCTTTCTTT. Its protein product is CASSTGTGYLLGTEAFF. The full variable domain, its missing parts supplied by reference TRBV19 and TRBJ1-1, is DGGITQSPKYLFRKEGQNVTLSCEQNLNHDAMYWYRQDPGQGLRLIYYSQIVNDFQKGDIAEGYSVSREKKESFPLTVTSAQKNPTAFYLCASSTGTGYLLGTEAFFGQGTRLTVV.

This rearrangement joins TRBV9 to TRBJ2-7; D perhaps matches TRBD2 (6 bases). There are 16 residues in the CDR3. V was clipped by 4 bases and J by 2 bases, with 19 bases between them. The V gene's germline CDR1 is SGDLS and CDR2 YYNGEE. CDR3 in DNA: TGTGCCAGCAGCCCCCTGCCGCTAGCGCCCACCTACGAGCAGTACTTC. Residues: CASSPLPLAPTYEQYF. Filled out from reference TRBV9 and TRBJ2-7, the complete variable domain reads DSGVTQTPKHLITATGQRVTLRCSPRSGDLSVYWYQQSLDQGLQFLIQYYNGEERAKGNILERFSAQQFPDLHSELNLSSLELGDSALYFCASSPLPLAPTYEQYFGPGTRLTVT.

The chain is built from TRBV6-1 and TRBJ2-7, with 8 positions matching TRBD1. Trimming removed 10 bases from V and 0 bases from J; junction bases left unmatched: 8. The V gene's germline CDR1 is MNHNS and CDR2 SASEGT. This CDR3 contains 14 residues. The CDR3 protein is CAIPGTGGSYEQYF. Here the CDR3 DNA reads TGTGCCATTCCTGGGACAGGCGGCTCCTACGAGCAGTACTTC.

The chain couples TRBV6-5 to TRBJ1-4; 7 bases line up with TRBD1. The germline V gene encodes CDR1 MNHEY and CDR2 SVGAGI. V lost 0 bases, J lost 8 bases, and 6 bases stayed unmatched. The CDR3 extends over 15 amino acids. CDR3 coding DNA: TGTGCCAGCAGTTACTCGAGGGGGCAGGGGGAAAAACTGTTTTTT. Translating gives CASSYSRGQGEKLFF.

The V call is TRBV6-5, the J call TRBJ2-1, with D perhaps TRBD2 (6 bases). The CDR3 covers 13 residues. Per the germline V gene, CDR1 is MNHEY and CDR2 is SVGAGI. V was pared by 6 bases and J by 10 bases, with 16 bases between. The CDR3 spells CASRSTWDLEQFF. Written as DNA, the CDR3 is TGTGCCAGCAGATCCACTTGGGACTTGGAGCAGTTCTTC.

The chain couples TRBV7-9 to TRBJ2-7; D is perhaps TRBD2 (6 bases). From germline, CDR1 is SEHNR and CDR2 FQNEAQ (reference sequence). The V and J ends lost 5 bases and 0 bases respectively, with 11 bases between them. This CDR3 is built from 14 residues. CDR3 amino acids: CASSRLAASYEQYF. For the CDR3, the DNA is TGTGCCAGCAGCCGCTTAGCGGCCTCCTACGAGCAGTACTTC.

V gene TRBV7-9 combines with J gene TRBJ2-3, with D tentatively TRBD2 (7 bases). CDR3 length: 14 residues. The V gene's germline CDR1 is SEHNR and CDR2 FQNEAQ (reference sequence). V shed 7 bases and J shed 2 bases, with 13 bases lying between them. The CDR3 loop is CASTRGGATDTQYF. DNA of the CDR3: TGTGCCAGCACACGAGGGGGGGCCACAGATACGCAGTATTTT.